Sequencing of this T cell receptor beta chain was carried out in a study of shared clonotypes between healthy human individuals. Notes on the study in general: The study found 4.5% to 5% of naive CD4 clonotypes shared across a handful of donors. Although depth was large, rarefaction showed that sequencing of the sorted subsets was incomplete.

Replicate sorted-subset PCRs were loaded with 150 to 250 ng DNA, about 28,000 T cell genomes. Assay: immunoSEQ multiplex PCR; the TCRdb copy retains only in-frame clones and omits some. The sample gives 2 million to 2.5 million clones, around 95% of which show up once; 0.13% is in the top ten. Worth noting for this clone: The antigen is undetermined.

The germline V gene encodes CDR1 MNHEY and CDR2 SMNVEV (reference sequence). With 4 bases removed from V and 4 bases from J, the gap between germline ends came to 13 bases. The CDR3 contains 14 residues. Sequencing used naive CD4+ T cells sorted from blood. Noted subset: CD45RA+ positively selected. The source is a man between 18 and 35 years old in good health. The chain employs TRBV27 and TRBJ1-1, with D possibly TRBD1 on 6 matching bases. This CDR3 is CASSSQGPGTEAFF. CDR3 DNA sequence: TGTGCCAGCAGTTCACAGGGCCCCGGCACTGAAGCTTTCTTT.